A single sample gave rise to the 21 T cell receptor beta chains below, sequenced in a study of T cell responses to AZD1222 COVID-19 vaccine. Measured with immunoSEQ multiplex PCR; TCRdb has only the in-frame clones, and not every one. The sample gives about 86,000 clones, almost 90% of which show up once; 6.9% is in the top ten. Source: peripheral blood, taken 28 days after the second AZD1222 dose. The source of these receptors is an adult who received the AZD1222 COVID-19 vaccine.

The chain couples TRBV28 to TRBJ1-1; D remains ambiguous. V lost 6 bases, J lost 0 bases, and 17 bases lay in between. This CDR3 contains 16 residues. Germline V gives CDR1 MDHEN, CDR2 SYDVKM. Here the CDR3 DNA reads TGTGCCAGCAGGTCGAGGCTAGGCAGGTTGAACACTGAAGCTTTCTTT. The encoded protein is CASRSRLGRLNTEAFF.

The chain employs TRBV11-2 and TRBJ2-1, with 13 bases lining up with TRBD2. Per the germline V gene, CDR1 is SGHAT and CDR2 is FQNNGV. This CDR3 comprises 18 residues. Trimming took 8 bases from V and 0 from J; bases not matched to a gene: 10. CDR3 residues: CASQGGGLAGFSYNEQFF. The CDR3 DNA follows: TGTGCCAGCCAGGGGGGGGGACTAGCGGGATTCTCCTACAATGAGCAGTTCTTC.

The chain combines TRBV5-8 with TRBJ2-7, with TRBD2 matching 7 bases. This CDR3 spans 16 amino acids. V dropped 4 bases and J dropped 2; count of bases not matched to a gene: 12. Germline values: CDR1 SGHTS, CDR2 YDEGEE. CDR3: CASSSRTARGTYEQYF. In DNA, the CDR3 is TGTGCCAGCAGCAGTCGGACGGCGCGGGGGACCTACGAGCAGTACTTC.

The V call is TRBV10-2, the J call TRBJ1-5, with D possibly TRBD1 on 5 matching bases. Trimming removed 2 bases at V and 6 bases at J, with 8 bases between. In germline, CDR1 is WSHSY, CDR2 SAAADI. This CDR3 has 13 residues. In DNA, the CDR3 is TGCGCCAGCAGTGAGACGGGGCTTCAGCCCCAGCATTTT. Protein sequence: CASSETGLQPQHF.

The rearrangement links TRBV6-5 to TRBJ1-1; D perhaps matches TRBD1 (5 bases). CDR1 and CDR2 (germline): MNHEY, SVGAGI. The CDR3 runs 14 residues. V was clipped by 7 bases and J by 0 bases, with 12 bases between them. In nucleotides, the CDR3 is TGTGCCAGCACCGGGCAGGGCTTGAACACTGAAGCTTTCTTT. Amino acids: CASTGQGLNTEAFF.

The chain is built from TRBV18 and TRBJ2-1; D is perhaps TRBD2 (5 bases). The CDR3 spans 14 residues. From germline, CDR1 is KGHSH and CDR2 LQKENI. Trimming took 2 bases from V and 6 from J, leaving 11 bases between them. This CDR3 is CASSPSAAGNEQFF. The CDR3 DNA sequence: TGTGCCAGCTCACCATCCGCTGCGGGCAATGAGCAGTTCTTC.

The chain joins TRBV29-1 to TRBJ1-2; 7 bases map to TRBD1. The V segment lost 7 bases and the J segment 2 bases; nucleotides outside the gene matches: 7. Germline CDR1 reads SQVTM; CDR2 reads ANQGSEA. The length of the CDR3 is 13 residues. The DNA of the CDR3 is TGCAGCGGACTAACAGGGGCGAACTATGGCTACACCTTC. Translation gives CSGLTGANYGYTF.

J is TRBJ1-5 and V is TRBV6-4; no clear D gene. V shed 3 bases and J shed 0 bases, with 3 bases lying between them. From germline, CDR1 is MRHNA and CDR2 SNTAGT. CDR3 length: 13 residues. The CDR3 nucleotides read TGTGCCAGCAGTGAGGCTAGCAATCAGCCCCAGCATTTT. Translated, it gives CASSEASNQPQHF.

This clone was detected only once. The rearrangement uses TRBV4-1 and TRBJ1-5; the D is unclear. The V end was cut by 0 bases, the J end by 7 bases, with 13 bases between. The CDR3 consists of 15 residues. Germline CDR1 MGHRA, CDR2 YSYEKL. The CDR3 loop is CASSQDGSSKQPQHF. The CDR3 DNA follows: TGCGCCAGCAGCCAAGATGGCAGCTCCAAACAGCCCCAGCATTTT.

CDR3 sequence: CASRQGGTNSNQPQHF. CDR3 sequence (DNA): TGTGCCAGCAGACAGGGGGGGACGAATAGCAATCAGCCCCAGCATTTT. The chain combines TRBV2 with TRBJ1-5; 8 bases fit TRBD1. Germline V CDR1 and CDR2: SNHLY, FYNNEI. The junction had 7 bases not matched to a gene; V was cut back by 6 bases and J by 0 bases. This CDR3 has 16 amino acids.

This clone was counted between two and nine times. The genes are TRBV28 and TRBJ2-5, with TRBD1 matching over 10 bases. The CDR3 loop spans 16 amino acids. Trimming took 6 bases from V and 3 from J; bases not matched to a gene: 10. Germline lookup yields CDR1 MDHEN and CDR2 SYDVKM. CDR3 in DNA: TGTGCCAGCAGCCAAGGACGGACAGGGGGGGAAGAGACCCAGTACTTC. Translating gives CASSQGRTGGEETQYF.

V gene TRBV13 combines with J gene TRBJ2-1; no reliable D call. Germline CDR1 and CDR2: PRHDT and FYEKMQ (reference sequence). Trimming took off 0 bases at V and 6 bases at J, with 9 bases between the two ends. The CDR3 runs 14 residues. The DNA of the CDR3 is TGTGCCAGCAGCTTAGGCCGTACCGCCAATGAGCAGTTCTTC. Its translation: CASSLGRTANEQFF.

A few counts support this clone. The chain has TRBV30 and TRBJ2-5, with a weak D call TRBD2 (5 bases). Trimming pared 2 bases from V and 4 bases from J, leaving 17 bases between. The CDR3 covers 15 residues. Per germline, CDR1 GTSNPN and CDR2 SVGIG (reference sequence). The CDR3 spells CAWSLGSVSRETQYF. CDR3 bases: TGTGCCTGGAGTCTCGGTAGCGTGAGTCGAGAGACCCAGTACTTC.

The chain couples TRBV27 to TRBJ2-2; no firm D call. Germline V gives CDR1 MNHEY, CDR2 SMNVEV (reference sequence). The V end was cut by 6 bases, the J end by 0 bases, with 8 bases between. CDR3 length: 14 residues. CDR3 nucleotides: TGTGCCAGCAGGGCCTTTTCGAACACCGGGGAGCTGTTTTTT. Encoded protein: CASRAFSNTGELFF.

The gene calls are TRBV18 and TRBJ2-5, with D tentatively TRBD1 (6 bases). This CDR3 is 15 amino acids long. Germline CDR1 KGHSH, CDR2 LQKENI. The V end was cut by 2 bases, the J end by 5 bases, with 15 bases between. CDR3 protein: CASSPSPGAGETQYF. The CDR3 DNA reads as TGTGCCAGCTCACCATCCCCAGGGGCCGGGGAGACCCAGTACTTC.

This chain joins TRBV30 and TRBJ2-1, with TRBD2 matching over 11 bases. V lost 3 bases to trimming and J lost 3 bases; unmatched junction nucleotides: 4. The CDR3 consists of 15 residues. Germline V CDR1 and CDR2: GTSNPN, SVGIG (reference sequence). In nucleotides, the CDR3 is TGTGCCTGGAGCTCGGGACTAGCGGACTACAATGAGCAGTTCTTC. It is translated as CAWSSGLADYNEQFF. Using reference TRBV30 and TRBJ2-1 for the parts outside the CDR3, the full variable domain is SQTIHQWPATLVQPVGSPLSLECTVEGTSNPNLYWYRQAAGRGLQLLFYSVGIGQISSEVPQNLSASRPQDRQFILSSKKLLLSDSGFYLCAWSSGLADYNEQFFGPGTRLTVL.

The J gene is TRBJ2-7, the V gene TRBV20-1; D possibly matches TRBD1 or TRBD2 (5 bases each). CDR1 is DFQATT, CDR2 SNEGSKA, per germline (reference sequence). The V end was cut by 6 bases, the J end by 2 bases, with 8 bases between. The CDR3 covers 11 residues. The CDR3 loop reads CSAPGPYEQYF. In DNA form, the CDR3 reads TGCAGTGCACCGGGGCCCTACGAGCAGTACTTC.

This sequence joins TRBV2 and TRBJ2-1; 8 nucleotides match TRBD1. In germline, CDR1 is SNHLY, CDR2 FYNNEI. The CDR3 sequence is 14 residues long. The trim removed 7 bases at V and 6 bases at J, leaving 8 bases unmatched. The CDR3 nucleotides read TGTGCCAGCATTTTTAGGACAGGGATCAATGAGCAGTTCTTC. Protein sequence: CASIFRTGINEQFF.

The chain links TRBV7-6 to TRBJ2-7; 12 bases fit TRBD2. From germline, CDR1 is SGHVS and CDR2 FNYEAQ. V shed 4 bases and J 5 bases; nucleotides not matched to a gene: 3. CDR3 size: 14 residues. The chain's CDR3 is CASSSRTSGDEQYF. The CDR3 region has the DNA TGTGCCAGCAGCTCACGGACTAGCGGGGACGAGCAGTACTTC.

This clone has a single count. The gene calls are TRBV7-6 and TRBJ2-2; D unclear. CDR1 and CDR2 from the germline V gene are SGHVS and FNYEAQ. The V end was cut by 5 bases, the J end by 0 bases, with 13 bases between. The CDR3 length is 16 residues. CDR3 sequence: CASSPSNNPNTGELFF. The CDR3 nucleotides are TGTGCCAGCAGCCCTTCTAACAATCCGAACACCGGGGAGCTGTTTTTT.

This clone has just a few counts. The CDR3 DNA reads as TGCGCCAGCAGCCAAGGGACAGGGGGGAACACCATATATTTT. Its protein is CASSQGTGGNTIYF. The chain employs TRBV4-1 and TRBJ1-3; 10 nucleotides match TRBD1. Looked up from germline, CDR1 is MGHRA and CDR2 is YSYEKL. The CDR3 spans 14 residues. J was trimmed by 7 bases and V by 1 base; bases with no gene match: 1.